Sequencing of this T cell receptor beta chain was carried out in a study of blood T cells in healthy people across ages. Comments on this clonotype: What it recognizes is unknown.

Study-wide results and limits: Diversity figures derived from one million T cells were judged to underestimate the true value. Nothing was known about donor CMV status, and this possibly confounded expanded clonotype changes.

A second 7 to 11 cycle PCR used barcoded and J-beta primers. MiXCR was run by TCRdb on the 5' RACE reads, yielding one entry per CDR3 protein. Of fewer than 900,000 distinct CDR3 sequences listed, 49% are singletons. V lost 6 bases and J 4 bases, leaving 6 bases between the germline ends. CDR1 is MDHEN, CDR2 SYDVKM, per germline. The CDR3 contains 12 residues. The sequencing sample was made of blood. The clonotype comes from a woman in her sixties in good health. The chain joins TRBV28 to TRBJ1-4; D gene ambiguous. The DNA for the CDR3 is TGTGCCAGCAGAGAATATAATGAAAAACTGTTTTTT. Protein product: CASREYNEKLFF.